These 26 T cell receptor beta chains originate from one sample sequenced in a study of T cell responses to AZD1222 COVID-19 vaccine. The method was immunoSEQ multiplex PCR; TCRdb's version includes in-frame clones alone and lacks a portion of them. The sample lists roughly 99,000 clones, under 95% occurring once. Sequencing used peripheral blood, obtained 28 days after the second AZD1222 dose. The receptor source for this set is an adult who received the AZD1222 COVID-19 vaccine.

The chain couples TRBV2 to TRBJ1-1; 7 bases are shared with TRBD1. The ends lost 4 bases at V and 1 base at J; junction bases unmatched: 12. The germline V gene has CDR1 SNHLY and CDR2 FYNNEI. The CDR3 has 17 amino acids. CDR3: CASSVEVAGGTNTEAFF. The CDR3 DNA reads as TGTGCCAGCAGTGTGGAGGTAGCAGGGGGAACGAACACTGAAGCTTTCTTT. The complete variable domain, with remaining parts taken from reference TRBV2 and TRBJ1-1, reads EPEVTQTPSHQVTQMGQEVILRCVPISNHLYFYWYRQILGQKVEFLVSFYNNEISEKSEIFDDQFSVERPDGSNFTLKIRSTKLEDSAMYFCASSVEVAGGTNTEAFFGQGTRLTVV.

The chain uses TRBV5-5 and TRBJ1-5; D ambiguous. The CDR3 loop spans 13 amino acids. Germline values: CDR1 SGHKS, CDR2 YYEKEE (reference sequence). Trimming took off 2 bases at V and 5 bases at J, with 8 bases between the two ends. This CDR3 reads CASSFKVDQPQHF. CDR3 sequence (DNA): TGTGCCAGCAGCTTCAAGGTGGATCAGCCCCAGCATTTT.

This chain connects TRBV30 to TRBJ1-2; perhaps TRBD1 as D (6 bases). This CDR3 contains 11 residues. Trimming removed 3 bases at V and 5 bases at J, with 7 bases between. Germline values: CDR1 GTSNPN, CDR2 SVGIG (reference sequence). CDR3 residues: CAWRTGYGYTF. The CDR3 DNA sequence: TGTGCCTGGAGGACAGGATATGGCTACACCTTC.

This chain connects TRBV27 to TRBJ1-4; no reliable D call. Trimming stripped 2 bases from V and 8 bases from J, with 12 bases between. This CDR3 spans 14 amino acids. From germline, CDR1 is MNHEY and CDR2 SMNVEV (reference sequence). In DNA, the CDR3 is TGTGCCAGCAGTTTACGGCATATGGAGGAAAAACTGTTTTTT. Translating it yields CASSLRHMEEKLFF. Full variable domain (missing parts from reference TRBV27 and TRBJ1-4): EAQVTQNPRYLITVTGKKLTVTCSQNMNHEYMSWYRQDPGLGLRQIYYSMNVEVTDKGDVPEGYKVSRKEKRNFPLILESPSPNQTSLYFCASSLRHMEEKLFFGSGTQLSVL.

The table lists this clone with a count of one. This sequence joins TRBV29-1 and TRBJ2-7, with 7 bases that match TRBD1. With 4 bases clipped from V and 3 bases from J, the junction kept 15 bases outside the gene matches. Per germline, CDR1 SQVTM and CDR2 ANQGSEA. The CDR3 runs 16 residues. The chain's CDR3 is CSVVPATGQKRYEQYF. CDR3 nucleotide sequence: TGCAGCGTTGTTCCCGCGACAGGGCAAAAACGCTACGAGCAGTACTTC.

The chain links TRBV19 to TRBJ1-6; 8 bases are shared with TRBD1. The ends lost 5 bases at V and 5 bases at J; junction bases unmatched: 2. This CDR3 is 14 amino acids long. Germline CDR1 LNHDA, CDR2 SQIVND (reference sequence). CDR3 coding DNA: TGTGCCAGTAGTTTGGGACAGGATAATTCACCCCTCCACTTT. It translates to CASSLGQDNSPLHF.

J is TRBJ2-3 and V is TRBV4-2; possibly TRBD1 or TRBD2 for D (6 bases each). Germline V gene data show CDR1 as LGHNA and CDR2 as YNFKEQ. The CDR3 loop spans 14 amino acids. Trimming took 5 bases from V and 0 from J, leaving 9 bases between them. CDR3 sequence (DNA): TGTGCCAGCAGCGGGGGGCTGAGCACAGATACGCAGTATTTT. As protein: CASSGGLSTDTQYF.

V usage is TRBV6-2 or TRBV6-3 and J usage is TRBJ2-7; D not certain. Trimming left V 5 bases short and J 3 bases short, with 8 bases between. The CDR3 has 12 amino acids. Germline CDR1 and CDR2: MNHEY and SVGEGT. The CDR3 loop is CASSLQNYEQYF. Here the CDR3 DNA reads TGTGCCAGCAGTCTACAGAACTACGAGCAGTACTTC.

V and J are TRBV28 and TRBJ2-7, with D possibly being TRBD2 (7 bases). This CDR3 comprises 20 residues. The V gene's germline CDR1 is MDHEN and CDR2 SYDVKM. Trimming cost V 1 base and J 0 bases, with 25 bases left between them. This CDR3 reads CASSLYMGGSDSEFSYEQYF. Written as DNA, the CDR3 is TGTGCCAGCAGTTTATATATGGGGGGGTCGGACAGCGAATTCTCCTACGAGCAGTACTTC.

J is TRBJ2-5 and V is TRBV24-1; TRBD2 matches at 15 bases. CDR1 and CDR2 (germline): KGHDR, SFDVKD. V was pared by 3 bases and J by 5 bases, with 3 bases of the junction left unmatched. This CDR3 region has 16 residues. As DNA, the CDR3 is TGTGCCACCAGTGATGGACTAGCGGGGGGGGCGGAGACCCAGTACTTC. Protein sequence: CATSDGLAGGAETQYF.

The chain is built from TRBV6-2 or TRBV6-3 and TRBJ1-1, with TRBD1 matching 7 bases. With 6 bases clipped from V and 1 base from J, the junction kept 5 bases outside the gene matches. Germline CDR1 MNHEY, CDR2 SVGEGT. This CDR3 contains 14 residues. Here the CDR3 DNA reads TGTGCCAGCAGCCCCCAGGGGGGGAACACTGAAGCTTTCTTT. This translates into CASSPQGGNTEAFF.

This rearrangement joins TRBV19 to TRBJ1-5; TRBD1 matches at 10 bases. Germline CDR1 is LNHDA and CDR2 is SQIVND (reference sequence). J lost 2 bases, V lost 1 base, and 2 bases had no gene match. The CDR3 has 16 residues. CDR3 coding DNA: TGTGCCAGTAGTATAGGGACAGGGGGAGGCAATCAGCCCCAGCATTTT. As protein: CASSIGTGGGNQPQHF.

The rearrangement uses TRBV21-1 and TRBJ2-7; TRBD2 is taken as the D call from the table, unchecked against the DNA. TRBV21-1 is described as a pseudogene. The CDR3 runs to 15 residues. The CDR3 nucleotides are TGTGCCAGCAACCATGCCGGGACTAGAAAGAAAGGGCAGTACTTC. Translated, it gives CASNHAGTRKKGQYF.

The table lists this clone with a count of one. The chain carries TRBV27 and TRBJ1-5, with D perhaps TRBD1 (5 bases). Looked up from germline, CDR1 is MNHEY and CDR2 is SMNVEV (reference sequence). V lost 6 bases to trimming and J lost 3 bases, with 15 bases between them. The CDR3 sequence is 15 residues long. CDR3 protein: CASRPDRGSNQPQHF. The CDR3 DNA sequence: TGTGCCAGCAGACCCGACCGGGGGTCCAATCAGCCCCAGCATTTT.

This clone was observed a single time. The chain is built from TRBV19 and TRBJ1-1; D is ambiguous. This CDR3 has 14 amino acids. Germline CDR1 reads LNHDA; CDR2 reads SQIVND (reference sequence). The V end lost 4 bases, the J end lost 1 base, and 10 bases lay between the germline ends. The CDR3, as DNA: TGTGCCAGTAGTACAGGACGGAGGAACACTGAAGCTTTCTTT. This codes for CASSTGRRNTEAFF.

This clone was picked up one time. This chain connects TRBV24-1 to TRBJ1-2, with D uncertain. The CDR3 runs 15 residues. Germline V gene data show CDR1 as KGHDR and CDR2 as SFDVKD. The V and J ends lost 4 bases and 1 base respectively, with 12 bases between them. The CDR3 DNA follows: TGTGCCACCAGTGAAGGTCCAGGCAATAACTATGGCTACACCTTC. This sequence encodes CATSEGPGNNYGYTF.

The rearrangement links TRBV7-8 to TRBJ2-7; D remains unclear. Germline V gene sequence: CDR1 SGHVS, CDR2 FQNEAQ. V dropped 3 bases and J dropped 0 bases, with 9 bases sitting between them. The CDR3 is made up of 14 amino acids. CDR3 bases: TGTGCCAGCAGCTTTCGACGTAACTCCTACGAGCAGTACTTC. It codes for CASSFRRNSYEQYF.

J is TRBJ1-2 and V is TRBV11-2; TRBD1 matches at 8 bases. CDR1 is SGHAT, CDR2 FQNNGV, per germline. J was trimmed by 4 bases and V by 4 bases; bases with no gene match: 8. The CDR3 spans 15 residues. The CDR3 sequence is CASSYRQGKGYGYTF. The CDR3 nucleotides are TGTGCCAGCAGCTACCGACAGGGGAAAGGCTATGGCTACACCTTC.

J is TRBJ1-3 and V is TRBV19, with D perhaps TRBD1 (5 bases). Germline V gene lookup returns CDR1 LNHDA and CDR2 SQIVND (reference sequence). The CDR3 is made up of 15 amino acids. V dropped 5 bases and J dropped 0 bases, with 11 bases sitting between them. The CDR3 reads CASSPAGNSGNTIYF. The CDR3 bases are TGTGCCAGTAGTCCCGCAGGGAACTCTGGAAACACCATATATTTT.

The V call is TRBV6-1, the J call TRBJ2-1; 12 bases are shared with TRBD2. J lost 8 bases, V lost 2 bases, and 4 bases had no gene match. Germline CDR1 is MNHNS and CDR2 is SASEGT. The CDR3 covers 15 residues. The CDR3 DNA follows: TGTGCCAGCAGTGAAACGGCTAGCGGGAGGGATGAGCAGTTCTTC. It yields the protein CASSETASGRDEQFF.

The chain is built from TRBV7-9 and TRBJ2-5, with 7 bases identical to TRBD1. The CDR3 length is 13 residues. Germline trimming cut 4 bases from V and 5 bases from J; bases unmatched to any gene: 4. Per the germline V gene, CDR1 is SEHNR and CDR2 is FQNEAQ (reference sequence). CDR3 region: CASSSTGVETQYF. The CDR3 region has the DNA TGTGCCAGCAGCTCCACAGGGGTCGAGACCCAGTACTTC.

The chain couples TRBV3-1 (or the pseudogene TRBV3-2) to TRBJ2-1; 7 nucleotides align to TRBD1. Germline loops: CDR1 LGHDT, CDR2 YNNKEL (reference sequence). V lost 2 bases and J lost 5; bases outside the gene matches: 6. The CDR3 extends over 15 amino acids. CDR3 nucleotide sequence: TGTGCCAGCAGCCAATTCGACAGGGTAAACAATGAGCAGTTCTTC. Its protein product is CASSQFDRVNNEQFF.

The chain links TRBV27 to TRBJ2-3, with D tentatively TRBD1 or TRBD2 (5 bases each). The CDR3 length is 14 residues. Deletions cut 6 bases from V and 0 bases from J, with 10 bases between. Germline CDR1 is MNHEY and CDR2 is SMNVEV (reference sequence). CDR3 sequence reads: CASRRGTSTDTQYF. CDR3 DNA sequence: TGTGCCAGCAGGAGGGGCACTAGCACAGATACGCAGTATTTT.

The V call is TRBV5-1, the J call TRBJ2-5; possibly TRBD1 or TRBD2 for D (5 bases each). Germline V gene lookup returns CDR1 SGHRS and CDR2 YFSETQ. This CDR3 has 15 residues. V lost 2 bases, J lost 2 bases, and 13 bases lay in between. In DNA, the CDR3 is TGCGCCAGCAGCTTAACAGGAGGTCGACAAGAGACCCAGTACTTC. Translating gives CASSLTGGRQETQYF. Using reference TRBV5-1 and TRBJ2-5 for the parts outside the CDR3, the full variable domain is KAGVTQTPRYLIKTRGQQVTLSCSPISGHRSVSWYQQTPGQGLQFLFEYFSETQRNKGNFPGRFSGRQFSNSRSEMNVSTLELGDSALYLCASSLTGGRQETQYFGPGTRLLVL.

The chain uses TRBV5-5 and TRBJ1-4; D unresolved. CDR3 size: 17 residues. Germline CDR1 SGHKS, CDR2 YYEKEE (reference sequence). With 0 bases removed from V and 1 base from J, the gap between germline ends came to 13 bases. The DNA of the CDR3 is TGTGCCAGCAGCTTGGCCGTGGGGTCAGTAACTAATGAAAAACTGTTTTTT. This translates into CASSLAVGSVTNEKLFF.

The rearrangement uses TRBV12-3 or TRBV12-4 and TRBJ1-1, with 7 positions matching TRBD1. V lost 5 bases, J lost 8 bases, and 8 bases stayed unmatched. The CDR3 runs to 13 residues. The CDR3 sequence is CASSVDRVLEAFF. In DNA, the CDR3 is TGTGCCAGCAGTGTAGACAGGGTTCTCGAAGCTTTCTTT.